The 29 T cell receptor beta chains presented below share a single source sample, sequenced in a study of OX40 agonist ivuxolimab in advanced cancers. Sequencing used immunoSEQ multiplex PCR; TCRdb keeps in-frame clones, though not all of them. Counted here are more than 25,000 clones, 65% to 75% occurring once; the ten biggest clones make up approximately 13%. The specimen was CD4+ or CD8+ T cells sorted from blood, collected in a trial of the OX40 agonist ivuxolimab. All receptors come from an adult with an advanced solid tumor such as melanoma, head and neck, liver or kidney cancer.

CDR3 DNA: TGCAGCACCCTAAGAGACACAGATACGCAGTATTTT. Amino acids: CSTLRDTDTQYF. This chain uses TRBV29-1 with TRBJ2-3; D remains unclear. CDR3 length: 12 amino acids. V was cut by 8 bases and J by 2 bases, with 11 bases left in between. In germline, CDR1 is SQVTM, CDR2 ANQGSEA.

This clone was recorded a few times. The V gene is TRBV7-9, the J gene TRBJ1-3; D is uncertain. V gave up 1 base and J gave up 4 bases, with 5 bases separating them. The length of the CDR3 is 13 residues. Germline lookup yields CDR1 SEHNR and CDR2 FQNEAQ (reference sequence). CDR3 in amino acids: CASSLVGGNTIYF. CDR3 coding DNA: TGTGCCAGCAGCTTAGTGGGAGGAAACACCATATATTTT.

The J gene is TRBJ1-4, the V gene TRBV5-1, with D hard to call. V was trimmed by 0 bases and J by 0 bases, leaving 9 bases between them. Germline V gene lookup returns CDR1 SGHRS and CDR2 YFSETQ. The length of the CDR3 is 16 residues. CDR3 sequence: CASSLGPTATNEKLFF. The CDR3 nucleotides are TGCGCCAGCAGCTTGGGACCGACCGCAACTAATGAAAAACTGTTTTTT.

The rearrangement joins TRBV19 to TRBJ2-1, with D maybe TRBD1 (5 bases). Trimming cost V 4 bases and J 6 bases, with 13 bases left between them. Per germline, CDR1 LNHDA and CDR2 SQIVND (reference sequence). This CDR3 has 14 amino acids. CDR3 in DNA: TGTGCCAGTAGTACCACAGGCCTGAGCAATGAGCAGTTCTTC. Translated: CASSTTGLSNEQFF.

V and J are TRBV11-2 and TRBJ2-1; perhaps TRBD2 as D (7 bases). This CDR3 region has 16 residues. Germline V gene sequence: CDR1 SGHAT, CDR2 FQNNGV. Trimming removed 2 bases at V and 3 bases at J, with 14 bases between. The CDR3 spells CASSLKRGGNYNEQFF. CDR3 sequence (DNA): TGTGCCAGCAGCTTAAAGAGGGGGGGTAACTACAATGAGCAGTTCTTC.

This clone appeared a few times. The rearrangement links TRBV9 to TRBJ1-2; D uncertain. In germline, CDR1 is SGDLS, CDR2 YYNGEE. The CDR3 runs to 15 residues. The V end was cut by 0 bases, the J end by 4 bases, with 13 bases between. The CDR3 here is CASSVEVSSGYGYTF. The CDR3 nucleotides are TGTGCCAGCAGCGTAGAGGTGTCATCGGGCTATGGCTACACCTTC.

This rearrangement joins TRBV6-1 to TRBJ1-2; D might be TRBD1 (5 bases). Germline values: CDR1 MNHNS, CDR2 SASEGT. CDR3 length: 12 residues. The V end was cut by 6 bases, the J end by 8 bases, with 13 bases between. The CDR3 here is CASRDGAGGYTF. The CDR3 nucleotides read TGTGCCAGCAGGGATGGGGCTGGGGGCTACACCTTC.

The chain employs TRBV6-1 and TRBJ1-2; D gene unclear. Trimming stripped 1 base from V and 9 bases from J, with 9 bases between. This CDR3 contains 12 residues. Germline loops: CDR1 MNHNS, CDR2 SASEGT. The CDR3 spells CASSEGKGSYTF. CDR3 nucleotides: TGTGCCAGCAGTGAAGGAAAGGGAAGCTACACCTTC.

The chain employs TRBV13 and TRBJ2-7; possible D gene TRBD1, 5 bases. Per germline, CDR1 PRHDT and CDR2 FYEKMQ (reference sequence). The CDR3 extends over 16 amino acids. Trimming pared 4 bases from V and 2 bases from J, leaving 18 bases between. CDR3: CASSSQGPLTTYEQYV. CDR3 nucleotides: TGTGCCAGCAGCTCCCAGGGTCCACTGACGACCTACGAGCAGTACGTC.

Only a few counts were recorded for this clone. The chain has TRBV6-6 and TRBJ1-3; D unclear. From germline, CDR1 is MNHNY and CDR2 SVGAGI (reference sequence). The CDR3 covers 14 residues. Trimming stripped 6 bases from V and 1 base from J, with 10 bases between. The CDR3 sequence is CASRGRSSGNTIYF. The CDR3 nucleotides read TGTGCCAGCAGGGGCAGAAGTTCTGGAAACACCATATATTTT.

This sequence joins TRBV10-2 and TRBJ2-7; 8 bases are shared with TRBD2. V was clipped by 6 bases and J by 7 bases; unmatched bases: 11. This CDR3 region has 14 residues. The V gene's germline CDR1 is WSHSY and CDR2 SAAADI. CDR3 protein: CASRSSGGLWEQYF. The DNA of the CDR3 is TGCGCCAGCAGGTCCAGCGGGGGACTTTGGGAGCAGTACTTC.

The rearrangement uses TRBV5-6 and TRBJ2-6; D is unclear. V lost 4 bases and J 0 bases, leaving 11 bases between the germline ends. CDR3 size: 16 residues. Germline V gene data show CDR1 as SGHDT and CDR2 as YYEEEE. CDR3 DNA: TGTGCCAGCAGCCTTACTCGTGACTCTGGGGCCAACGTCCTGACTTTC. This codes for CASSLTRDSGANVLTF.

This sequence joins TRBV28 and TRBJ2-7; TRBD1 matches at 9 bases. From germline, CDR1 is MDHEN and CDR2 SYDVKM. V dropped 6 bases and J dropped 3; count of bases not matched to a gene: 9. This CDR3 comprises 15 residues. The DNA for the CDR3 is TGTGCCAGCAGCCGAACCGGGACAGGGTACTACGAGCAGTACTTC. It encodes CASSRTGTGYYEQYF.

The rearrangement joins TRBV6-1 to TRBJ1-3; D unresolved. CDR3 length: 12 residues. Trimming took off 4 bases at V and 0 bases at J, with 1 base between the two ends. Per the germline V gene, CDR1 is MNHNS and CDR2 is SASEGT. CDR3 nucleotides: TGTGCCAGCAGTGGCTCTGGAAACACCATATATTTT. Translated, it gives CASSGSGNTIYF.

The chain employs TRBV12-5 and TRBJ2-5; D is undetermined. There are 13 residues in the CDR3. Germline V gives CDR1 LGHNT, CDR2 FRNRAP. Trimming stripped 0 bases from V and 2 bases from J, with 4 bases between. The CDR3 DNA reads as TGTGCTAGTGGTTTGGTTGGACAAGAGACCCAGTACTTC. Residues: CASGLVGQETQYF.

This sequence joins TRBV5-1 and TRBJ1-2; no clear D gene. This CDR3 is 14 amino acids long. The ends were cut back, 0 bases at V and 3 bases at J, with 9 bases in the middle. Germline CDR1 is SGHRS and CDR2 is YFSETQ. CDR3 DNA: TGCGCCAGCAGCTTGGAGTCGTCCTACTATGGCTACACCTTC. This translates into CASSLESSYYGYTF.

Only one count was recorded for this clone. This chain links TRBV11-2 with TRBJ2-4; no clear D gene. The CDR3 has 17 residues. The germline V gene encodes CDR1 SGHAT and CDR2 FQNNGV. The V and J ends lost 1 base and 1 base respectively, with 14 bases between them. The CDR3 sequence: CASSLGFGSLAKNIQYF. The DNA for the CDR3 is TGTGCCAGCAGCTTAGGTTTCGGGTCTTTGGCCAAAAACATTCAGTACTTC.

The V call is TRBV11-2, the J call TRBJ2-5; D is uncertain. CDR3 length: 11 residues. The germline V gene has CDR1 SGHAT and CDR2 FQNNGV. V gave up 2 bases and J gave up 7 bases, with 5 bases separating them. CDR3 sequence (DNA): TGTGCCAGCAGCTTATCTCTGACCCAGTACTTC. Amino acid sequence: CASSLSLTQYF.

The rearrangement joins TRBV13 to TRBJ2-6, with 8 bases lining up with TRBD1. CDR3 length: 17 amino acids. With V trimmed by 5 bases and J by 0 bases, 6 bases remained unmatched. Germline loops: CDR1 PRHDT, CDR2 FYEKMQ (reference sequence). The CDR3, as DNA: TGTGCCAGCAGCCGGACAGGGAAGAGCTCTGGGGCCAACGTCCTGACTTTC. Its protein is CASSRTGKSSGANVLTF.

The CDR3: CASHSTRILGIGDTQYF. The CDR3 region has the DNA TGTGCCAGCCACTCGACGCGGATTCTAGGGATCGGAGATACGCAGTATTTT. This chain links TRBV5-6 with TRBJ2-3; D gene uncertain. The CDR3 extends over 17 amino acids. Trimming removed 7 bases at V and 5 bases at J, with 26 bases between. Per germline, CDR1 SGHDT and CDR2 YYEEEE.

The chain employs TRBV10-3 and TRBJ2-7, with TRBD1 matching 9 bases. The V segment lost 0 bases and the J segment 5 bases; nucleotides outside the gene matches: 8. CDR1 and CDR2 from the germline V gene are ENHRY and SYGVKD. This CDR3 region has 16 residues. The CDR3 DNA sequence: TGTGCCATCAGTGAGTCGGAAGACAGGGGGTCCCACGAGCAGTACGTC. Protein product: CAISESEDRGSHEQYV.

This clone was observed once. The chain is built from TRBV6-6 and TRBJ2-2, with D possibly being TRBD1 (6 bases). Per germline, CDR1 MNHNY and CDR2 SVGAGI (reference sequence). There are 16 residues in the CDR3. The V and J ends lost 8 bases and 3 bases respectively, with 19 bases between them. CDR3 residues: CASRHTGTPDTGELFF. The CDR3, as DNA: TGTGCCAGCCGTCACACAGGGACCCCAGACACCGGGGAGCTGTTTTTT.

The chain joins TRBV19 to TRBJ1-6; D ambiguous. V dropped 4 bases and J dropped 6 bases, with 7 bases sitting between them. This CDR3 has 13 amino acids. From germline, CDR1 is LNHDA and CDR2 SQIVND (reference sequence). CDR3 protein: CASSTLGNSPLHF. The CDR3 nucleotides are TGTGCCAGTAGTACCTTAGGTAATTCACCCCTCCACTTT.

The J gene is TRBJ2-5, the V gene TRBV6-1, with D possibly being TRBD1 or TRBD2 (6 bases each). Trimming took 6 bases from V and 7 from J, leaving 18 bases between them. CDR1 and CDR2 from the germline V gene are MNHNS and SASEGT. This CDR3 has 14 residues. DNA of the CDR3: TGTGCCAGCAGCGAGCTGGGGGGCTCGGGGACCCAGTACTTC. Its protein is CASSELGGSGTQYF.

This chain uses TRBV6-5 with TRBJ1-6, with 9 positions matching TRBD1. CDR3 size: 15 residues. Germline CDR1 and CDR2: MNHEY and SVGAGI. V gave up 0 bases and J gave up 8 bases; unmatched junction bases: 2. This CDR3 is CASSYSGTGYSPLHF. The CDR3 DNA sequence: TGTGCCAGCAGTTACTCGGGGACAGGGTATTCACCCCTCCACTTT.

V usage is TRBV21-1 and J usage is TRBJ2-3; the D call of TRBD1 is as the table states it, not checked on the DNA. TRBV21-1 is an annotated pseudogene. The CDR3 length is 14 residues. CDR3 region: CASSKTVSTDTQYF. The CDR3 DNA reads TGTGCCAGCAGCAAGACAGTTAGCACAGATACGCAGTATTTT.

The chain joins TRBV6-5 to TRBJ1-2; D might be TRBD1 (5 bases). The CDR3 has 14 amino acids. V was pared by 5 bases and J by 4 bases, with 14 bases between. Germline V gene sequence: CDR1 MNHEY, CDR2 SVGAGI. CDR3 DNA: TGTGCCAGCAGTCCCGGAGGGAGGGGCTATGGCTACACCTTC. Protein product: CASSPGGRGYGYTF.

V and J are TRBV5-1 and TRBJ2-2; D is undetermined. The germline V and J ends were trimmed by 6 bases and 1 base, with 10 bases remaining between them. CDR3 length: 14 amino acids. The germline CDR1 and CDR2 sequences are SGHRS and YFSETQ. The DNA for the CDR3 is TGCGCCAGCACCCTGTCGGGGAACACCGGGGAGCTGTTTTTT. Its protein product is CASTLSGNTGELFF.

This clone was detected only a few times. The chain couples TRBV29-1 to TRBJ1-4, with 11 bases lining up with TRBD1. Germline trimming cut 5 bases from V and 11 bases from J; bases unmatched to any gene: 13. Germline CDR1 is SQVTM and CDR2 is ANQGSEA. CDR3 size: 15 residues. The CDR3 DNA sequence: TGCAGCGTTAGTGTGTGGGGACAGGGGGAGAGCAAACTGTTTTTT. Its translation: CSVSVWGQGESKLFF.